This entry describes one T cell receptor beta chain. The CDR3 consists of 13 residues. CDR1 is LGHNT, CDR2 FRNRAP, per germline. V gave up 3 bases and J gave up 5 bases, with 9 bases separating them. Seattle's cohort entered during active infection and was followed longitudinally. This specimen belongs to a study of blood T cell repertoires in COVID-19. Across the study: Acute and convalescent COVID-19 samples came from the United States, Italy and Spain.

Source study methods: Reference gene primer amplification gave nucleated cell count estimates. The method was immunoSEQ multiplex PCR; TCRdb's version includes in-frame clones alone and lacks a portion of them. V and J calls plus clone size are reproduced from that table; the DNA served to infer D and trimming. The sample shows 100,000 to 150,000 clones, 81% of them seen only once. The material sequenced was peripheral blood. This chain connects TRBV12-5 to TRBJ2-3; tentative D call: TRBD2 (5 bases). This clonotype was sampled from a man under 40 with COVID-19, enrolled during active disease. CDR3 nucleotide sequence: TGTGCTAGTGGTTTCGGGGTAAAAGATACGCAGTATTTT. Encoded protein: CASGFGVKDTQYF. The full variable domain, completed using reference TRBV12-5 and TRBJ2-3, is DARVTQTPRHKVTEMGQEVTMRCQPILGHNTVFWYRQTMMQGLELLAYFRNRAPLDDSGMPKDRFSAEMPDATLATLKIQPSEPRDSAVYFCASGFGVKDTQYFGPGTRLTVL.